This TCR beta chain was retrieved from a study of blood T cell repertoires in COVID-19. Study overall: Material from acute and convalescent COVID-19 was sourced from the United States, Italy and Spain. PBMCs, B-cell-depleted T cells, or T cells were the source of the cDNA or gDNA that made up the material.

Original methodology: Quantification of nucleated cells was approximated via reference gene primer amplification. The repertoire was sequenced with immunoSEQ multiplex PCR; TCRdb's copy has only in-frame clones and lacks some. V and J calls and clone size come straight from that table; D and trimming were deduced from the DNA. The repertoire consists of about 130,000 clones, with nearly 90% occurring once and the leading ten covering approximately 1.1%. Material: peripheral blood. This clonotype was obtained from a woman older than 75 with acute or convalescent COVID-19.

Here the CDR3 reads CASSLDTSYEQYF. The CDR3 DNA reads TGTGCCAGCAGCTTGGACACCTCCTACGAGCAGTACTTC. The chain carries TRBV7-9 and TRBJ2-7; a possible D gene is TRBD1 (5 bases). Between the trimmed V and J ends, which lost 3 bases and 0 bases, there was a span of 6 bases. CDR3 size: 13 residues. CDR1 is SEHNR, CDR2 FQNEAQ, per germline (reference sequence).